The 32 T cell receptor beta chains given below trace back to one sample, sequenced in a study of Tregs in tolerant kidney transplant recipients. Related graft donors supplied nonmyeloablative bone marrow transplants, and mixed chimerism was transient. TCRdb's table, derived via immunoSEQ multiplex PCR, lists solely in-frame clones and lacks some. Seen in this sample are roughly 5,300 clones; the ten most common clones hold 6.7%. The material was CD4+ T cells from blood (PBMCs), obtained around 14 months after the transplant. These TCRs come from a human patient who received a combined kidney and bone marrow transplant. Some T cells may possibly be graft donor cells.

To note about this clone: The CDR3 extends 3 residues past the end of the read, so its final part is completed from the germline J gene. This sequence joins TRBV7-6 and TRBJ2-5; TRBD2 might be the D (7 bases). Germline V CDR1 and CDR2: SGHVS, FNYEAQ. This CDR3 has 15 amino acids. Trimming stripped 0 bases from V and 5 bases from J, with 13 bases between. The CDR3: CASSLAPTGGETQYF. The sequenced part of the CDR3 DNA is TGTGCCAGCAGCTTAGCCCCTACGGGGGGCGAGACC.

This clone registers medium-sized (0.01 to 0.1%) by frequency. The read gets to within 3 residues of the CDR3 end, and the germline J gene fills in the rest. The chain has TRBV20-1 and TRBJ2-5; 11 nucleotides agree with TRBD2. CDR1 DFQATT and CDR2 SNEGSKA come from the germline V gene (reference sequence). The CDR3 is 15 amino acids. J gave up 0 bases and V 7 bases, and 7 bases lay outside the gene matches. CDR3 amino acids: CSVEIAGGDQETQYF. The sequenced part of the CDR3 DNA is TGCAGTGTAGAAATAGCGGGGGGGGACCAAGAGACC.

About this clone: The DNA ends 3 residues before the CDR3 does, and the rest of the CDR3 is filled in from the germline J gene. The rearrangement joins TRBV5-1 to TRBJ2-2, with D possibly TRBD1 on 5 matching bases. The CDR3 spans 15 residues. The V end lost 2 bases, the J end lost 5 bases, and 13 bases lay between the germline ends. Germline assignment: CDR1 SGHRS and CDR2 YFSETQ. The CDR3 DNA, read in part, is TGCGCCAGCAGCTTACAGGTCATTGGGACCGGGGAG. This translates into CASSLQVIGTGE. The CDR3, in full, reads CASSLQVIGTGELFF.

CDR3 DNA (partial): TGTGCCAGCAGTTCGGACTGGGGCAATCAGCCC. Amino acid sequence: CASSSDWGNQP. The full-length CDR3 reads as CASSSDWGNQPQHF. The V call is TRBV28, the J call TRBJ1-5, with unresolved D. The CDR3 end falls 3 residues outside the read, so it is completed with the germline J gene. Germline CDR1 and CDR2: MDHEN and SYDVKM. The V end was cut by 4 bases, the J end by 2 bases, with 9 bases between. This CDR3 spans 14 amino acids.

Points on this clone: Sequencing ends 3 residues short of the CDR3 end; the germline J gene provides the rest. The chain joins TRBV5-1 to TRBJ2-7; the D gene is possibly TRBD1 (5 bases). This CDR3 has 13 residues. Germline loops: CDR1 SGHRS, CDR2 YFSETQ. Between the trimmed V and J ends, which lost 4 bases and 3 bases, there was a span of 11 bases. Incomplete CDR3 DNA: TGCGCCAGCAGCCTCAGACAGAACTACGAG. This codes for CASSLRQNYE. The full CDR3 sequence reads CASSLRQNYEQYF.

As regards this clone: Read sequence stops 3 residues before the CDR3 end, and the germline J gene provides the missing end. This sequence joins TRBV6-2 or TRBV6-3 and TRBJ1-2, with D perhaps matching TRBD1 (5 bases). Germline V CDR1 and CDR2: MNHEY, SVGEGT. The germline V and J ends were trimmed by 7 bases and 4 bases, with 13 bases remaining between them. This CDR3 has 13 residues. The DNA read from the CDR3 is TGTGCCAGCACCTTGGGACTCAGCTATGGC. Translation gives CASTLGLSYG. In full, the CDR3 is CASTLGLSYGYTF.

Details on this clone: The read halts 3 residues ahead of the CDR3 end, with the missing end drawn from the germline J gene. This sequence joins TRBV20-1 and TRBJ1-1, with D possibly being TRBD1 (5 bases). CDR1 and CDR2 from the germline V gene are DFQATT and SNEGSKA (reference sequence). The CDR3 extends over 12 amino acids. V was shortened by 5 bases and J by 5 bases, with 12 bases between the two germline ends. The sequenced part of the CDR3 DNA is TGCAGTGCTTGGGCAGGGTCGACTGAA. Its protein product is CSAWAGSTE. The CDR3 in full is CSAWAGSTEAFF.

To note about this clone: Read data end 3 residues before the CDR3 end; the end is taken from the germline J gene. The chain is built from TRBV5-4 and TRBJ2-3; a possible D gene is TRBD1 (5 bases). With 0 bases removed from V and 3 bases from J, the gap between germline ends came to 11 bases. The CDR3 totals 15 residues. Germline CDR1 SGHNT, CDR2 YYREEE (reference sequence). The CDR3 DNA, read in part, is TGTGCCAGCAGCTTGGGGCAGGGTGAGACAGATACG. Amino acid sequence: CASSLGQGETDT. The full CDR3 protein reads CASSLGQGETDTQYF.

Of note for this clone: Read coverage stops 3 residues before the CDR3 terminus; the germline J gene supplies the remainder. This specimen includes other DNA sequences encoding the same CDR3. The V call is TRBV20-1, the J call TRBJ2-1, with 8 bases aligning to TRBD2. The germline V gene has CDR1 DFQATT and CDR2 SNEGSKA (reference sequence). The trim removed 3 bases at V and 7 bases at J, leaving 5 bases unmatched. The CDR3 is 13 residues long. This CDR3 reads CSARRGEYNEQFF. The CDR3 bases that were read are TGCAGTGCTAGGCGGGGGGAATATAATGAG.

Of note for this clone: The CDR3 end is not reached by the read, which stops 3 residues before it; the germline J gene fills it in. The J gene is TRBJ1-2, the V gene TRBV5-4; the match to TRBD1 covers 8 bases. CDR3 length: 13 residues. CDR1 and CDR2 (germline): SGHNT, YYREEE (reference sequence). The part of the CDR3 DNA that was read is TGTGCCAGCAGCACGGGACAGGAAAAGGGC. Translated: CASSTGQEKG. The full CDR3 is CASSTGQEKGYTF.

Notes on this clone: The CDR3 extends 3 residues past the end of the read, so its final part is completed from the germline J gene. The chain couples TRBV5-1 to TRBJ1-6; TRBD1 matches 7 bases. Germline lookup yields CDR1 SGHRS and CDR2 YFSETQ. V shed 2 bases, J shed 7 bases, and the junction held 3 bases outside the gene matches. The CDR3 sequence is 14 residues long. The chain's CDR3 is CASSFGTANSPLHF. The CDR3 DNA, read in part, is TGCGCCAGCAGCTTCGGGACAGCAAATTCACCC.

About this clone itself: The read terminates 3 residues before the CDR3 end, so the remaining end is supplied by the germline J gene. The V gene is TRBV6-2 or TRBV6-3, the J gene TRBJ2-2; 7 nucleotides match TRBD1. This CDR3 has 15 residues. The V gene's germline CDR1 is MNHEY and CDR2 SVGEGT. After removal of 6 bases from V and 3 bases from J, the junction contained 7 bases not matched to a gene. CDR3 in amino acids: CASRARQGYTGELFF. Incomplete CDR3 DNA: TGTGCCAGCAGGGCGAGACAGGGCTACACCGGGGAG.

Details on this clone: The CDR3 extends 3 residues past the end of the read, so its final part is completed from the germline J gene. The chain has TRBV5-1 and TRBJ1-5; a possible D gene is TRBD1 (5 bases). The CDR3 spans 15 residues. The germline V gene has CDR1 SGHRS and CDR2 YFSETQ. Trimming removed 5 bases at V and 4 bases at J, with 16 bases between. CDR3 DNA, as far as it was read: TGCGCCAGCAGTCATCGTCCGGGGGAGAATCAGCCC. This sequence encodes CASSHRPGENQP. The whole CDR3 sequence is CASSHRPGENQPQHF.

Comments on this clone: The read finishes 3 residues shy of the CDR3 end, and the germline J gene is used to complete it. The chain joins TRBV11-2 to TRBJ2-5, with 7 bases fitting TRBD2. The CDR3 contains 13 residues. Trimming at V came to 4 bases and at J to 2 bases, leaving 1 base not matched to a gene. Germline V gene data show CDR1 as SGHAT and CDR2 as FQNNGV. The CDR3 DNA, read in part, is TGTGCCAGCAGCTCCGGGGGGCAAGAGACC. It codes for CASSSGGQET. The CDR3 in its entirety is CASSSGGQETQYF. The whole variable domain, remainder taken from reference TRBV11-2 and TRBJ2-5, is EAGVAQSPRYKIIEKRQSVAFWCNPISGHATLYWYQQILGQGPKLLIQFQNNGVVDDSQLPKDRFSAERLKGVDSTLKIQPAKLEDSAVYLCASSSGGQETQYFGPGTRLLVL.

Incomplete CDR3 DNA: TGTGCCAGCAGTCCCGCGGAGACC. This gives the protein CASSPAET. The entire CDR3 protein reads CASSPAETQYF. This chain connects TRBV6-2 or TRBV6-3 to TRBJ2-5; D gene unclear. The read is 3 residues too short to cover the CDR3 end, so that end is filled in from the germline J gene. V dropped 5 bases and J dropped 5 bases, with 6 bases sitting between them. The length of the CDR3 is 11 residues. Germline CDR1 MNHEY, CDR2 SVGEGT.

Of note for this clone: The DNA ends 3 residues before the CDR3 does, and the rest of the CDR3 is filled in from the germline J gene. The chain has TRBV18 and TRBJ2-4; 9 bases line up with TRBD1. Trimming removed 3 bases from V and 9 bases from J; junction bases left unmatched: 9. Germline assignment: CDR1 KGHSH and CDR2 LQKENI. The CDR3 contains 15 residues. The covered CDR3 bases are TGTGCCAGCTCACCCCAATCCGGGACAGGGTTCATT. Residues: CASSPQSGTGFI. The complete CDR3 reads CASSPQSGTGFIQYF.

This clone is deemed medium-sized by its frequency. The sequence runs out 3 residues before the end of the CDR3; the remainder is reconstructed from the germline J gene. V usage is TRBV10-1 and J usage is TRBJ2-3; TRBD2 aligns across 7 bases. CDR3 size: 15 residues. Germline CDR1 WNHNN, CDR2 SYGVQD (reference sequence). After removal of 3 bases from V and 2 bases from J, the junction contained 5 bases not matched to a gene. CDR3 DNA, as far as it was read: TGCGCCAGCAGTGAAGCTAGCGGAGACACAGATACG. Translated, it gives CASSEASGDTDT. The whole CDR3 sequence is CASSEASGDTDTQYF.

Details on this clone: Sequencing ends 3 residues short of the CDR3 end; the germline J gene provides the rest. The V and J genes are TRBV28 and TRBJ1-4, with D perhaps TRBD1 (5 bases). Germline-derived CDR1 and CDR2 are MDHEN and SYDVKM. The CDR3 is made up of 15 amino acids. V was trimmed by 3 bases and J by 5 bases, leaving 13 bases between them. The DNA read from the CDR3 is TGTGCCAGCAGTTTGGGCGGTCGGGGGAATGAAAAA. Protein: CASSLGGRGNEK. The CDR3 as a whole reads CASSLGGRGNEKLFF.

This clone is called medium-sized (0.01 to 0.1%) based on its frequency. The sequenced fragment ends 3 residues before the CDR3 boundary, so the rest is inferred from the germline J gene. In the same sample, other DNA sequences code for this CDR3. The chain couples TRBV18 to TRBJ1-5, with 8 bases aligning to TRBD1. CDR1 KGHSH and CDR2 LQKENI come from the germline V gene. The CDR3 sequence is 15 residues long. The J segment lost 2 bases and the V segment lost 2 bases, leaving 2 bases of the junction unmatched. The CDR3 bases that were read are TGTGCCAGCTCACCAGACAGGGGTGGCAATCAGCCC. It specifies CASSPDRGGNQP. The full CDR3 is CASSPDRGGNQPQHF.

Regarding this clone: The CDR3 extends 3 residues past the end of the read, so its final part is completed from the germline J gene. V gene TRBV13 combines with J gene TRBJ2-7; TRBD2 matches at 10 bases. Unmatched junction bases numbered 6, after V lost 5 bases and J lost 2 bases. The germline gives CDR1 PRHDT, CDR2 FYEKMQ (reference sequence). The CDR3 runs 15 residues. The sequenced part of the CDR3 DNA is TGTGCCAGCAGCCTTAGCGGGGGGAACCCCTACGAG. Protein: CASSLSGGNPYE. Given in full, the CDR3 is CASSLSGGNPYEQYF.

About this clone itself: The CDR3 goes on 3 residues after the read ends, and that part is filled in from the germline J gene. The rearrangement links TRBV14 to TRBJ2-7; the D gene is possibly TRBD2 (5 bases). Trimming left V 5 bases short and J 0 bases short, with 14 bases between. From germline, CDR1 is SGHDN and CDR2 FVKESK. The CDR3 loop spans 15 amino acids. The covered CDR3 bases are TGTGCCAGCAGCGGTGGACTTCTTAACTCCTACGAG. Translated: CASSGGLLNSYE. The full CDR3 sequence reads CASSGGLLNSYEQYF.

In terms of frequency, this clone is medium-sized. The CDR3 goes on 3 residues after the read ends, and that part is filled in from the germline J gene. The chain employs TRBV5-1 and TRBJ1-1, with 8 bases identical to TRBD1. CDR1 is SGHRS and CDR2 is YFSETQ in the germline V gene. After removal of 0 bases from V and 5 bases from J, the junction contained 6 bases not matched to a gene. The CDR3 loop spans 15 amino acids. The covered CDR3 bases are TGCGCCAGCAGCTTGGAAACAGGGGGGAAGACTGAA. Protein sequence: CASSLETGGKTE. The full CDR3 sequence reads CASSLETGGKTEAFF.

As for this clone: The read terminates 3 residues ahead of where the CDR3 ends, so the germline J gene completes it. The rearrangement uses TRBV19 and TRBJ1-5, with TRBD1 matching over 8 bases. The trim removed 5 bases at V and 6 bases at J, leaving 9 bases unmatched. In germline, CDR1 is LNHDA, CDR2 SQIVND (reference sequence). CDR3 length equals 15 residues. Here the CDR3 reads CASSARPTGGQPQHF. Incomplete CDR3 DNA: TGTGCCAGTAGTGCCCGACCAACAGGGGGTCAGCCC. Supplemented by reference TRBV19 and TRBJ1-5, the full variable domain reads DGGITQSPKYLFRKEGQNVTLSCEQNLNHDAMYWYRQDPGQGLRLIYYSQIVNDFQKGDIAEGYSVSREKKESFPLTVTSAQKNPTAFYLCASSARPTGGQPQHFGDGTRLSIL.

Turning to this clone: The read ends 3 residues before the CDR3 terminus; that terminus is restored from the germline J gene. The chain uses TRBV7-9 and TRBJ1-2, with 8 bases matching TRBD1. The CDR3 length is 13 residues. Per the germline V gene, CDR1 is SEHNR and CDR2 is FQNEAQ (reference sequence). V was pared by 5 bases and J by 3 bases, with 2 bases of the junction left unmatched. The covered CDR3 bases are TGTGCCAGCAGCCCGGGACAGGACTATGGC. Its translation: CASSPGQDYG. The CDR3 as a whole reads CASSPGQDYGYTF.

Points on this clone: Read data end 3 residues before the CDR3 end; the end is taken from the germline J gene. The J gene is TRBJ2-1, the V gene TRBV7-2, with D possibly being TRBD1 (6 bases). The germline V gene has CDR1 SGHTA and CDR2 FQGNSA. There are 15 residues in the CDR3. V was clipped by 5 bases and J by 2 bases, with 13 bases between them. The CDR3 is CASSPQGYTYNEQFF. The DNA read from the CDR3 is TGTGCCAGCAGCCCACAGGGTTACACCTACAATGAG.

On this clone itself: Sequencing ends 3 residues short of the CDR3 end; the germline J gene provides the rest. V usage is TRBV23-1 and J usage is TRBJ1-2, with D possibly being TRBD1 (5 bases). TRBV23-1 is treated as an ORF (open reading frame) with a function not yet certain. The CDR3 has 16 amino acids. Trimming removed 0 bases at V and 0 bases at J, with 11 bases between. The CDR3 DNA, read in part, is TGCGCCAGCAGTCAATCACGGCAGGGCGCTAACTATGGC. Residues: CASSQSRQGANYG. The whole CDR3 protein reads CASSQSRQGANYGYTF.

As for this clone: The observed sequence ends 3 residues before the CDR3 terminus, with the missing tail filled in from the germline J gene. This chain uses TRBV7-8 with TRBJ2-7; TRBD2 is a possible D gene (6 bases). The germline V and J ends were trimmed by 3 bases and 1 base, with 10 bases remaining between them. The CDR3 contains 14 residues. CDR1 SGHVS and CDR2 FQNEAQ come from the germline V gene. Incomplete CDR3 DNA: TGTGCCAGCAGCTTGGGGACTGGGTCCTACGAG. Its protein product is CASSLGTGSYE. The complete CDR3 reads CASSLGTGSYEQYF.

For this clone: The read stops 3 residues short of the end of the CDR3; the missing end is completed from the germline J gene. The chain employs TRBV6-2 or TRBV6-3 and TRBJ1-1; weak D call: TRBD1 (6 bases). Germline CDR1 is MNHEY and CDR2 is SVGEGT. The CDR3 is 13 residues long. The V and J ends lost 5 bases and 6 bases respectively, with 13 bases between them. The part of the CDR3 DNA that was read is TGTGCCAGCAGTCTACGTACAGGGCCTGAA. It is translated as CASSLRTGPE. The full CDR3 reads CASSLRTGPEAFF.

A remark on this clone: The observed sequence ends 3 residues before the CDR3 terminus, with the missing tail filled in from the germline J gene. The chain joins TRBV11-1 to TRBJ2-5, with TRBD2 as a possible D gene (5 bases). The germline V gene encodes CDR1 SGHAT and CDR2 FQDESV (reference sequence). Trimming left V 5 bases short and J 5 bases short, with 15 bases between. This CDR3 is 14 amino acids long. The CDR3 sequence: CASSPRPSQETQYF. The sequenced part of the CDR3 DNA is TGTGCCAGCAGCCCTAGACCTAGCCAGGAGACC.

As to this clone: Sequencing ends 3 residues short of the CDR3 end; the germline J gene provides the rest. The chain joins TRBV5-1 to TRBJ1-1; TRBD1 aligns across 9 bases. The J segment lost 4 bases and the V segment lost 2 bases, leaving 6 bases of the junction unmatched. The germline gives CDR1 SGHRS, CDR2 YFSETQ. There are 15 residues in the CDR3. The part of the CDR3 DNA that was read is TGCGCCAGCAGCTTATATCAGACAGGGGGCACTGAA. As protein: CASSLYQTGGTE. The whole CDR3 region reads CASSLYQTGGTEAFF.

Notes on this clone: The read ends 3 residues before the CDR3 terminus; that terminus is restored from the germline J gene. The J gene is TRBJ2-1, the V gene TRBV7-9; 10 positions match TRBD1. The CDR3 covers 14 residues. The V segment lost 5 bases and the J segment 7 bases; nucleotides outside the gene matches: 5. Germline-derived CDR1 and CDR2 are SEHNR and FQNEAQ (reference sequence). The covered CDR3 bases are TGTGCCAGCAGCCCCGGGACAGGGGAGAATGAG. Amino acid sequence: CASSPGTGENE. The entire CDR3 sequence reads CASSPGTGENEQFF.

This clone is called medium-sized (0.01 to 0.1%) based on its frequency. Read data end 3 residues before the CDR3 end; the end is taken from the germline J gene. The chain couples TRBV29-1 to TRBJ2-1; 9 bases line up with TRBD2. This CDR3 is 14 amino acids long. J gave up 9 bases and V 4 bases, and 10 bases lay outside the gene matches. Germline loops: CDR1 SQVTM, CDR2 ANQGSEA. The sequenced part of the CDR3 DNA is TGCAGCGTTGTAATAGCGGGAGTTCAGGGTGAG. Residues: CSVVIAGVQGE. The whole CDR3 protein reads CSVVIAGVQGEQFF.